In this sample, the clone carrying this T cell receptor beta chain turned up a few times. Antigen specificity is unknown. The germline CDR1 and CDR2 sequences are MNHEY and SVGAGI. The CDR3 loop spans 13 amino acids. V was shortened by 6 bases and J by 4 bases, with 13 bases between the two germline ends. This specimen belongs to a study of human T cells and chemical hapten exposure. Study background: Patch tests applied 0.01% DPC to the upper back and were scored after 6 days.

Findings and limits, study-wide: Significantly more large CDR3 similarity clusters were formed by expanded TCRs than by controls.

Specified time point: patch test 1, 2 weeks after DPC sensitization. Treatment: therapeutic diphenylcyclopropenone sensitization with weekly scalp DPC. TCRdb recomputed calls from the RACE reads with MiXCR, one row per CDR3 protein. The table has about 80,000 distinct CDR3 sequences, 9% to 12% seen once. The sequence derives from a woman in her 50s with alopecia areata. Some clones in this sample may be carry-over from other donors' samples. V and J are TRBV6-5 and TRBJ2-7; maybe TRBD2 (5 bases). Sequenced material: whole blood, taken in connection with sensitization to the hapten diphenylcyclopropenone (DPC). CDR3 DNA: TGTGCCAGCAGCGTGAGGGCGAGATACGAGCAGTACTTC. Its protein is CASSVRARYEQYF.